Listed below are T cell receptor beta chains from one sample, sequenced in a study of blood T cell repertoires in COVID-19. Produced via immunoSEQ multiplex PCR; TCRdb's table is partial and in-frame only. The data hold some 130,000 clones, with over 75% observed a single time. Sequences were obtained from peripheral blood. These receptors came from a man in his 70s with active COVID-19. Both conserved end residues are part of each CDR3. D genes are given only for firm matches. Size tells how often a clone was seen (once, few, many) or the class of an expanded clone, and some rows leave it out.

d_call,v_call,clone_size,j_call,cdr3_aa,cdr3_nt
TRBD2,TRBV12-5,.,TRBJ2-7,CASGLGLAGGLLYEQYF,TGTGCTAGTGGTTTGGGTCTAGCGGGAGGGCTTCTCTACGAGCAGTACTTC
.,TRBV28,.,TRBJ2-7,CASSFGAELYEQYF,TGTGCCAGCAGTTTTGGGGCTGAACTCTACGAGCAGTACTTC
.,TRBV25-1,.,TRBJ2-2,CASSERVGELFF,TGTGCCAGCAGTGAGAGAGTTGGGGAGCTGTTTTTT
TRBD1,TRBV11-2,once,TRBJ1-5,CASSAGTGANQPQHF,TGTGCCAGCAGTGCCGGGACAGGGGCTAATCAGCCCCAGCATTTT
.,TRBV6-1,.,TRBJ2-2,CASSEHHASSSNTGELFF,TGTGCCAGCAGTGAACACCACGCTAGCTCCTCGAACACCGGGGAGCTGTTTTTT
TRBD2,TRBV5-1,few,TRBJ2-1,CASSPTSGTREQFF,TGCGCCAGCAGCCCGACTAGCGGGACACGTGAGCAGTTCTTC
.,TRBV6-5,.,TRBJ2-7,CASRLQGTNYEQYF,TGTGCCAGCAGACTCCAGGGGACGAACTACGAGCAGTACTTC
TRBD1,TRBV18,.,TRBJ1-3,CASSPFRDRTTPLSGNTIYF,TGTGCCAGCTCACCCTTCCGGGACAGGACTACCCCACTCTCTGGAAACACCATATATTTT
.,TRBV15,.,TRBJ1-1,CATSRIDRVNTEAFF,TGTGCCACCAGCAGAATTGACAGAGTGAACACTGAAGCTTTCTTT
TRBD1,TRBV6-6,.,TRBJ1-2,CASTADRGYGYTF,TGTGCCAGCACCGCGGACAGGGGATATGGCTACACCTTC
TRBD1,TRBV5-1,.,TRBJ1-1,CASSVGQGWTEAFF,TGCGCCAGCAGCGTAGGACAGGGTTGGACTGAAGCTTTCTTT
.,TRBV7-9,.,TRBJ1-1,CASSKQGYTEAFF,TGTGCCAGCAGCAAACAGGGATACACTGAAGCTTTCTTT
TRBD2,TRBV27,.,TRBJ2-1,CASSSTSGPYNEQFF,TGTGCCAGCAGTTCTACTAGCGGACCCTACAATGAGCAGTTCTTC
.,TRBV19,.,TRBJ2-1,CASTQRTEQFF,TGTGCCAGTACCCAGCGGACTGAGCAGTTCTTC
.,TRBV24-1,.,TRBJ2-1,CATSDLRGRAVNEQFF,TGTGCCACCAGTGATTTAAGGGGGAGGGCAGTCAATGAGCAGTTCTTC
TRBD2,TRBV6-5,.,TRBJ2-5,CASAPGTSGRPGYF,TGTGCCAGCGCCCCCGGGACTAGCGGGAGGCCCGGCTACTTC
TRBD1,TRBV11-3,few,TRBJ2-5,CASSLGAGQGKETQYF,TGTGCCAGCAGCTTAGGAGCTGGACAGGGTAAAGAGACCCAGTACTTC
.,TRBV6-5,once,TRBJ2-6,CASSYRGAGANVLTF,TGTGCCAGCAGTTACCGGGGAGCTGGGGCCAACGTCCTGACTTTC
.,TRBV5-1,.,TRBJ1-5,CASSDGENGQPQHF,TGCGCCAGCAGCGACGGGGAAAACGGTCAGCCCCAGCATTTT
.,TRBV27,.,TRBJ2-5,CASEGVEKTQYF,TGTGCCAGCGAAGGGGTAGAAAAGACCCAGTACTTC
.,TRBV19,.,TRBJ2-1,CASSLRQHNEQFF,TGTGCCAGTAGTTTGCGACAGCACAATGAGCAGTTCTTC
TRBD1,TRBV10-3,.,TRBJ2-5,CAIRSSNRGPETQYF,TGTGCCATACGATCAAGTAACAGGGGCCCAGAGACCCAGTACTTC
.,TRBV24-1,.,TRBJ2-1,CATSPLSGPNSYNEQFF,TGTGCCACCAGTCCCCTATCGGGTCCAAACTCCTACAATGAGCAGTTCTTC
.,TRBV18,.,TRBJ2-6,CASSPRPPDISGANVLTF,TGTGCCAGCTCACCCCGCCCCCCGGACATCTCTGGGGCCAACGTCCTGACTTTC
.,TRBV6-5,.,TRBJ1-1,CASSTGLLNTEAFF,TGTGCCAGCAGTACGGGACTTTTGAACACTGAAGCTTTCTTT
.,TRBV5-1,.,TRBJ2-6,CASSLGRVSLGSGANVLTF,TGCGCCAGCAGCTTGGGGAGGGTTTCTTTAGGCTCTGGGGCCAACGTCCTGACTTTC
TRBD2,TRBV28,.,TRBJ2-1,CASTPRTSGRAYNEQFF,TGTGCCAGCACCCCACGGACTAGCGGGAGAGCCTACAATGAGCAGTTCTTC
.,TRBV6-5,.,TRBJ2-3,CASTKDRTTDTQYF,TGTGCCAGCACAAAAGACAGGACCACAGATACGCAGTATTTT
.,TRBV9,.,TRBJ2-5,CASSEGRLETQYF,TGTGCCAGCAGCGAGGGGCGCTTAGAGACCCAGTACTTC
.,TRBV15,.,TRBJ1-5,CATSRAGGFQPQHF,TGTGCCACCAGCAGAGCGGGGGGGTTCCAGCCCCAGCATTTT
.,TRBV29-1,.,TRBJ1-4,CSVAGAAEKLFF,TGCAGCGTCGCGGGGGCGGCTGAAAAACTGTTTTTT
.,TRBV6-5,.,TRBJ1-5,CASTEGASINQPQHF,TGTGCCAGCACCGAGGGCGCGAGTATCAATCAGCCCCAGCATTTT
.,TRBV7-3,once,TRBJ2-3,CASSSTGFSTDTQYF,TGTGCCAGCAGCTCCACAGGGTTTAGCACAGATACGCAGTATTTT
.,TRBV27,once,TRBJ2-5,CASSPVGRRETQYF,TGTGCCAGCAGTCCAGTGGGGAGGCGGGAGACCCAGTACTTC
TRBD1,TRBV7-2,.,TRBJ1-2,CASSLGEQGPYGYTF,TGTGCCAGCAGCTTAGGTGAACAGGGGCCATATGGCTACACCTTC
TRBD2,TRBV27,.,TRBJ2-1,CASSPFPGLAGGPSSYNEQFF,TGTGCCAGCAGCCCATTCCCGGGACTAGCGGGAGGGCCGAGCTCCTACAATGAGCAGTTCTTC
TRBD2,TRBV29-1,once,TRBJ2-2,CSVGIGLAGVSGELFF,TGCAGCGTTGGAATAGGGCTAGCGGGAGTATCCGGGGAGCTGTTTTTT
TRBD1,TRBV30,.,TRBJ2-7,CAWSVTGDEQYF,TGTGCCTGGAGCGTAACAGGGGACGAGCAGTACTTC
TRBD2,TRBV5-6,.,TRBJ2-1,CASSPGTSGRNEQFF,TGTGCCAGCAGCCCCGGGACTAGCGGGAGGAATGAGCAGTTCTTC
TRBD2,TRBV18,.,TRBJ2-7,CASLQGGRLYEQYF,TGTGCCAGCTTACAGGGCGGGAGGCTGTACGAGCAGTACTTC
TRBD2,TRBV19,few,TRBJ2-1,CASSRRTSGLDNEQFF,TGTGCCAGTAGCCGCCGGACTAGCGGCTTAGACAATGAGCAGTTCTTC
TRBD1,TRBV28,.,TRBJ2-7,CASTRGTGQTYEQYF,TGTGCCAGCACCAGGGGGACAGGTCAAACCTACGAGCAGTACTTC